Below are 27 T cell receptor beta chains sequenced from a single sample in a study of OX40 agonist ivuxolimab in advanced cancers. Sequenced by immunoSEQ multiplex PCR; TCRdb stores in-frame clones only, minus some. The table lists roughly 70,000 clones, 82% of them singletons. The input for sequencing was CD4+ or CD8+ T cells sorted from blood, taken in a trial of the OX40 agonist ivuxolimab. Receptors originate from an adult with an advanced solid tumor such as melanoma, head and neck, liver or kidney cancer.

The chain carries TRBV6-5 and TRBJ1-1; D possibly corresponds to TRBD1 (6 bases). Germline CDR1 and CDR2: MNHEY and SVGAGI. This CDR3 is 14 amino acids long. Trimming pared 6 bases from V and 0 bases from J, leaving 11 bases between. CDR3 in amino acids: CASRLDSLNTEAFF. The DNA for the CDR3 is TGTGCCAGCAGATTGGACAGTTTGAACACTGAAGCTTTCTTT.

This clone was observed a few times. The genes are TRBV7-9 and TRBJ1-1; no reliable D call. CDR1 is SEHNR and CDR2 is FQNEAQ in the germline V gene (reference sequence). This CDR3 is 12 amino acids long. V lost 3 bases to trimming and J lost 5 bases, with 7 bases between them. CDR3 coding DNA: TGTGCCAGCAGCTTGAAAGCGACTGAAGCTTTCTTT. Its translation is CASSLKATEAFF.

The chain employs TRBV10-1 and TRBJ1-1; D is unresolved. The CDR3 contains 11 residues. CDR1 WNHNN and CDR2 SYGVQD come from the germline V gene (reference sequence). Trimming took 5 bases from V and 4 from J, leaving 5 bases between them. The CDR3 protein is CASSWGTEAFF. As DNA, the CDR3 is TGCGCCAGCAGTTGGGGCACTGAAGCTTTCTTT.

To note about this clone: Other DNA sequences from this sample encode an identical CDR3 as well. V usage is TRBV5-4 and J usage is TRBJ1-3; D call uncertain. V shed 0 bases and J shed 1 base, with 2 bases lying between them. The CDR3 loop spans 13 amino acids. Germline CDR1 is SGHNT and CDR2 is YYREEE (reference sequence). The DNA of the CDR3 is TGTGCCAGCAGCTTGGGGTCTGGAAACACCATATATTTT. Translated: CASSLGSGNTIYF.

This sequence joins TRBV7-8 and TRBJ1-2; 7 nucleotides line up with TRBD1. Germline V CDR1 and CDR2: SGHVS, FQNEAQ. V lost 4 bases, J lost 8 bases, and 7 bases stayed unmatched. CDR3 length: 13 residues. Written as DNA, the CDR3 is TGTGCCAGCAGCTCGGGAGAGGGGGCGGGCTACACCTTC. Its protein is CASSSGEGAGYTF.

This clone was seen many times. The gene calls are TRBV2 and TRBJ2-7; the match to TRBD1 covers 9 bases. The germline V gene encodes CDR1 SNHLY and CDR2 FYNNEI. Trimming removed 6 bases from V and 3 bases from J; junction bases left unmatched: 3. The CDR3 is made up of 13 amino acids. CDR3 region: CASRHRGLYEQYF. The CDR3 DNA is TGTGCCAGCAGGCACAGGGGGCTCTACGAGCAGTACTTC. Looking up the rest from reference TRBV2 and TRBJ2-7 gives the full variable domain: EPEVTQTPSHQVTQMGQEVILRCVPISNHLYFYWYRQILGQKVEFLVSFYNNEISEKSEIFDDQFSVERPDGSNFTLKIRSTKLEDSAMYFCASRHRGLYEQYFGPGTRLTVT.

The chain joins TRBV5-4 to TRBJ1-1; D uncertain. V was cut by 0 bases and J by 10 bases, with 10 bases left in between. The CDR3 sequence is 12 residues long. Germline V gene sequence: CDR1 SGHNT, CDR2 YYREEE (reference sequence). This CDR3 reads CASSLGAEGAFF. The CDR3 coding sequence is TGTGCCAGCAGCTTGGGCGCGGAGGGAGCTTTCTTT.

V and J are TRBV10-3 and TRBJ1-1, with TRBD1 as a possible D gene (5 bases). The CDR3 is 11 residues long. The V gene's germline CDR1 is ENHRY and CDR2 SYGVKD. The V end lost 7 bases, the J end lost 7 bases, and 10 bases lay between the germline ends. CDR3 protein: CAIKGEGEAFF. The CDR3 bases are TGTGCCATCAAAGGGGAAGGTGAAGCTTTCTTT.

This chain joins TRBV7-2 and TRBJ2-1; 9 positions match TRBD2. This CDR3 region has 17 residues. The germline gives CDR1 SGHTA, CDR2 FQGNSA. The ends lost 1 base at V and 8 bases at J; junction bases unmatched: 12. CDR3 sequence: CASSLGGTGGGAYEQFF. In nucleotides, the CDR3 is TGTGCCAGCAGCTTAGGAGGGACTGGCGGGGGGGCATATGAGCAGTTCTTC. The variable domain in full, completed from reference TRBV7-2 and TRBJ2-1, reads GAGVSQSPSNKVTEKGKDVELRCDPISGHTALYWYRQSLGQGLEFLIYFQGNSAPDKSGLPSDRFSAERTGGSVSTLTIQRTQQEDSAVYLCASSLGGTGGGAYEQFFGPGTRLTVL.

CDR3 protein: CASSLGLAGGLDIQYF. The CDR3 DNA sequence: TGTGCCAGCAGCCTGGGACTAGCGGGGGGTCTGGACATTCAGTACTTC. The chain recombines TRBV7-2 with TRBJ2-4; 15 bases are shared with TRBD2. V dropped 5 bases and J dropped 8; count of bases not matched to a gene: 7. Germline V lookup: CDR1 SGHTA, CDR2 FQGNSA. There are 16 residues in the CDR3.

V and J are TRBV19 and TRBJ2-7, with TRBD1 matching 9 bases. The length of the CDR3 is 12 residues. Unmatched junction bases numbered 3, after V lost 6 bases and J lost 6 bases. Looked up from germline, CDR1 is LNHDA and CDR2 is SQIVND (reference sequence). This CDR3 reads CASSRTGAEQYF. CDR3 DNA sequence: TGTGCCAGTAGCAGGACAGGGGCCGAGCAGTACTTC.

The CDR3 bases are TGTGCCAGCAGTGCTTCCACTCATGAAAAACTGTTTTTT. It is translated as CASSASTHEKLFF. The rearrangement links TRBV6-1 to TRBJ1-4; D unclear. CDR3 length: 13 amino acids. Germline V gene sequence: CDR1 MNHNS, CDR2 SASEGT. Trimming left V 4 bases short and J 6 bases short, with 9 bases between.

The rearrangement links TRBV5-1 to TRBJ1-4, with D uncertain. This CDR3 is 13 amino acids long. Germline CDR1 and CDR2: SGHRS and YFSETQ. The ends were cut back, 0 bases at V and 4 bases at J, with 4 bases in the middle. This CDR3 is CASSLGRNEKLFF. CDR3 DNA sequence: TGCGCCAGCAGCTTGGGGCGTAATGAAAAACTGTTTTTT.

This rearrangement joins TRBV7-9 to TRBJ2-7; no clear D. The V end was cut by 5 bases, the J end by 6 bases, with 11 bases between. The CDR3 has 12 residues. Germline CDR1 SEHNR, CDR2 FQNEAQ (reference sequence). DNA of the CDR3: TGTGCCAGCAGCCGGGCCCCGGGCGAGCAGTACGTC. Protein: CASSRAPGEQYV.

V usage is TRBV6-6 and J usage is TRBJ2-5; TRBD2 matches 8 bases. Per the germline V gene, CDR1 is MNHNY and CDR2 is SVGAGI (reference sequence). V was pared by 2 bases and J by 3 bases, with 8 bases of the junction left unmatched. The CDR3 totals 16 residues. Written as DNA, the CDR3 is TGTGCCAGCAGTTACCCACGGGGGGGGCCAAAAGAGACCCAGTACTTC. Protein sequence: CASSYPRGGPKETQYF.

This clone came up once. The V and J genes are TRBV6-1 and TRBJ1-2, with 10 bases fitting TRBD1. The CDR3 is 14 residues long. Per the germline V gene, CDR1 is MNHNS and CDR2 is SASEGT. Trimming removed 6 bases from V and 5 bases from J; junction bases left unmatched: 6. The DNA of the CDR3 is TGTGCCAGCAGCTGGGACAGGGGATCTTATGGCTACACCTTC. Its protein is CASSWDRGSYGYTF.

This chain connects TRBV28 to TRBJ2-4, with TRBD1 matching 10 bases. The CDR3 has 16 residues. Trimming cost V 5 bases and J 2 bases; bases outside gene matches: 6. Germline lookup yields CDR1 MDHEN and CDR2 SYDVKM. CDR3 sequence: CASSLEGQGSKNIQYF. The CDR3 DNA is TGTGCCAGCAGTCTGGAGGGACAGGGGTCCAAAAACATTCAGTACTTC.

There are a few counts of this clone. This chain links TRBV29-1 with TRBJ2-5; D is uncertain. Trimming left V 2 bases short and J 1 base short, with 8 bases between. The CDR3 consists of 13 residues. The V gene's germline CDR1 is SQVTM and CDR2 ANQGSEA. The CDR3 coding sequence is TGCAGCGTTGAAATACAAATCCAAGAGACCCAGTACTTC. Residues: CSVEIQIQETQYF.

For the CDR3, the DNA is TGCAGCGTTGTCGGACACCTCTACGAGCAGTACTTC. Residues: CSVVGHLYEQYF. This rearrangement joins TRBV29-1 to TRBJ2-7; D perhaps matches TRBD1 (5 bases). The CDR3 runs to 12 residues. CDR1 SQVTM and CDR2 ANQGSEA come from the germline V gene. Trimming stripped 4 bases from V and 3 bases from J, with 10 bases between.

The V gene is TRBV11-2, the J gene TRBJ2-1; D not certain. V was pared by 0 bases and J by 7 bases, with 10 bases between. The CDR3 runs 14 residues. Germline lookup yields CDR1 SGHAT and CDR2 FQNNGV. DNA for the CDR3: TGTGCCAGCAGCTTAGACCACTCAATAAATGAGCAGTTCTTC. It translates to CASSLDHSINEQFF.

V gene TRBV9 combines with J gene TRBJ1-3; tentatively, D is TRBD1 (6 bases). The CDR3 runs to 20 residues. Germline V gives CDR1 SGDLS, CDR2 YYNGEE. V was shortened by 2 bases and J by 4 bases, with 28 bases between the two germline ends. The CDR3: CASSVREGVGEEIVGNTIYF. The CDR3, as DNA: TGTGCCAGCAGCGTGAGGGAGGGGGTAGGTGAAGAGATCGTCGGAAACACCATATATTTT.

This sequence joins TRBV11-2 and TRBJ1-3; a possible D gene is TRBD1 (5 bases). Germline V lookup: CDR1 SGHAT, CDR2 FQNNGV. This CDR3 has 12 amino acids. The V end was cut by 8 bases, the J end by 4 bases, with 9 bases between. The CDR3: CASVGAGNTIYF. CDR3 nucleotide sequence: TGTGCCAGCGTAGGGGCAGGAAACACCATATATTTT.

V gene TRBV27 combines with J gene TRBJ1-6, with D hard to call. Germline values: CDR1 MNHEY, CDR2 SMNVEV (reference sequence). The CDR3 runs 14 residues. Trimming left V 5 bases short and J 9 bases short, with 14 bases between. The CDR3, as DNA: TGTGCCAGCAGTCCCGGGAGGTTAGGTTCACCCCTCCACTTT. It codes for CASSPGRLGSPLHF.

The chain carries TRBV18 and TRBJ2-7; TRBD2 agrees at 11 bases. Trimming cost V 5 bases and J 0 bases; bases outside gene matches: 6. The germline CDR1 and CDR2 sequences are KGHSH and LQKENI. This CDR3 region has 16 residues. CDR3 coding DNA: TGTGCCAGCTCATTACGGACTAGCGGGTCCTCCTACGAGCAGTACTTC. Translating it yields CASSLRTSGSSYEQYF.

V gene TRBV19 combines with J gene TRBJ2-6; the match to TRBD1 covers 9 bases. This CDR3 is built from 18 residues. Germline CDR1 and CDR2: LNHDA and SQIVND (reference sequence). Unmatched junction bases numbered 9, after V lost 6 bases and J lost 0 bases. Here the CDR3 reads CASSKGDRALSGANVLTF. The CDR3 DNA reads TGTGCCAGTAGCAAAGGGGACAGGGCCCTCTCTGGGGCCAACGTCCTGACTTTC. Combining the CDR3 with reference TRBV19 and TRBJ2-6 gives the whole variable domain DGGITQSPKYLFRKEGQNVTLSCEQNLNHDAMYWYRQDPGQGLRLIYYSQIVNDFQKGDIAEGYSVSREKKESFPLTVTSAQKNPTAFYLCASSKGDRALSGANVLTFGAGSRLTVL.

The V gene is TRBV7-2, the J gene TRBJ2-5; 8 nucleotides align to TRBD2. The CDR3 covers 14 residues. Losses at the gene ends were 5 bases for V and 1 base for J; bases not matched to a gene: 3. In germline, CDR1 is SGHTA, CDR2 FQGNSA. CDR3 nucleotide sequence: TGTGCCAGCAGCCGTGCGGGGGGCCAAGAGACCCAGTACTTC. This encodes CASSRAGGQETQYF.

This clone was observed once. This chain links TRBV7-6 with TRBJ2-6; weak D call: TRBD1 (5 bases). V was shortened by 3 bases and J by 0 bases, with 6 bases between the two germline ends. The CDR3 contains 15 residues. Per germline, CDR1 SGHVS and CDR2 FNYEAQ. CDR3 sequence (DNA): TGTGCCAGCAGCTTTGGGGCCTCTGGGGCCAACGTCCTGACTTTC. It specifies CASSFGASGANVLTF.